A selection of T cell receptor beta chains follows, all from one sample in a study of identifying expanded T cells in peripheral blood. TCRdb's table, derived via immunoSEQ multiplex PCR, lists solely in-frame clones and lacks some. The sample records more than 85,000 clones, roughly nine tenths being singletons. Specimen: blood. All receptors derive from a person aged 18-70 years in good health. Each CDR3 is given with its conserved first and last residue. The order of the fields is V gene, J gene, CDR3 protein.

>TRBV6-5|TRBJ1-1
CASSYNRGLGEAFF
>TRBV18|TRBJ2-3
CASSPNTELRGTQYF
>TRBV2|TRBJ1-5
CASSFHRGRDQPQHF
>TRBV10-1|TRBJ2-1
CASSEGKAGVRGEQFF
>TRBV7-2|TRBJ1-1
CASSSRQGADTEAFF
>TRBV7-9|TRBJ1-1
CASSLGTGSRAFF
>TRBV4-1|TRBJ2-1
CASSQVQLGGIQFF
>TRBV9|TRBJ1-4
CASSVGVATNEKLFF
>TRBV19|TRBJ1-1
CATRRQREAFF
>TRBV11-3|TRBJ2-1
CASSFSRNNEQFF
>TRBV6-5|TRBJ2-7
CASSYRRDRPYEQYF
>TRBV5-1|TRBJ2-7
CASSLIGDTSYEQYF
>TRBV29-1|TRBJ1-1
CSVVGTQGDTEAFF
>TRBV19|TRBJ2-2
CASSMDIGLHTGELFF
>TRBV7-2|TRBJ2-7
CASSSGLANYEQYF
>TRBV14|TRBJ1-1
CASSPSGDKAWSEAFF
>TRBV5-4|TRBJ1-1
CASSLMENTEAFF
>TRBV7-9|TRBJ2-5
CASSLVLAGGQETQYF
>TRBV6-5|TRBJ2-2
CASSAFEPGELFF
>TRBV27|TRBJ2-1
CASSPLHGGQFF
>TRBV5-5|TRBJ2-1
CASDPGWTSGTNEQFF
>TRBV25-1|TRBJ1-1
CASSEHPGTEAFF
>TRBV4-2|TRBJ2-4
CASSETGEAKNIQYF
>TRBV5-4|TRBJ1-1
CASSLDFYGNTEAFF
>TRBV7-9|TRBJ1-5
CASSLGTGYNQPQHF
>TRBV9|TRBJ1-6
CASSVGGWTSYNSPLHF
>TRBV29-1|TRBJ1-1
CSVPGGALDTEAFF
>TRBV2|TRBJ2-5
CASEWSGETQYF
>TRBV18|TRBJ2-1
CASSLGLAGENEQFF
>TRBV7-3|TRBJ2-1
CASSLDGGASIFDEQFF
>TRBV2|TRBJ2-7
CASTTSGDSYF
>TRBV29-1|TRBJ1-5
CSVVRAPDQPQHF
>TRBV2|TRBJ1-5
CASRVEVGQPQHF
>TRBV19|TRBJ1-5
CASSIKYSNQPQHF
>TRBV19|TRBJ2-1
CASRGGQGSYNEQFF
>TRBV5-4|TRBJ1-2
CASSVFQETVRGYTF
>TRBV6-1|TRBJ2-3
CASNLAGGTDTQYF
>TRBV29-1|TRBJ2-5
CSVEPGGVETQYF
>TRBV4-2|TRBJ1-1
CASSRSPGDYDEAFF
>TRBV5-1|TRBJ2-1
CASSLDQPNNEQFF
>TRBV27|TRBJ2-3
CASSLPGSGGRDTQYF
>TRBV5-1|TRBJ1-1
CASSLEGFLNTEAFF